This entry features one T cell receptor (beta chain) sequence. Within the sample, other DNA sequences also encode this same CDR3. The data are from a study of blood T cell repertoires in COVID-19. Data came from immunoSEQ multiplex PCR; TCRdb stores just in-frame clones and leaves some out. The table has 350,000 to 450,000 clones, approximately 91% seen once; the top ten hold around 1.5%. J was trimmed by 3 bases and V by 3 bases; bases with no gene match: 0. The germline CDR1 and CDR2 sequences are LGHDT and YNNKEL (reference sequence). This CDR3 is built from 14 residues. The chain combines TRBV3-1 (or the pseudogene TRBV3-2) with TRBJ2-1, with 9 bases matching TRBD2. This TCR derives from a woman under 30 who had been exposed to COVID-19. Input material: PBMCs or T cells enriched from blood (not recorded which). The CDR3 loop reads CASSQRGGYNEQFF. The CDR3 DNA is TGTGCCAGCAGCCAGCGGGGGGGCTACAATGAGCAGTTCTTC.